This is a list of T cell receptor beta chains from one sample in a study of metastatic and nonmetastatic thyroid tumors. MiXCR re-clonotyped the PCR reads for TCRdb. The sample holds about 69,000 clones; about 14% are singletons and the top ten take 6.5%. The sequencing input was blood. These receptors were obtained from a male donor with papillary thyroid cancer or a benign thyroid nodule (not recorded which). Some clones in this sample may be carry-over from other donors' samples. CDR3s include the opening cysteine and the closing phenylalanine or tryptophan. D genes are given only for firm matches. A clone size is listed for some rows: how often the clone was seen (once, few, many), or a class if it is expanded.

cdr3_nt | cdr3_aa | d_call | j_call | clone_size | v_call
TGTGCCTCCCTTAGGGTGGGGACTGAAGCTTTCTTT | CASLRVGTEAFF | . | TRBJ1-1 | many | TRBV30
TGTGCCAGCAGTGAAGACAGGACATGGTCCCCAGAGGGATACACCTTC | CASSEDRTWSPEGYTF | . | TRBJ1-2 | . | TRBV6-1
TGTGCCAGTGGCCCGAATCGACTATTCACTGAAGCTTTCTTT | CASGPNRLFTEAFF | . | TRBJ1-1 | many | TRBV19
TGTGCCTATAGGGGACAGGGGCGTCATGAGCAGTTCTTC | CAYRGQGRHEQFF | TRBD1 | TRBJ2-1 | many | TRBV5-4
TGCAGTGCTGAGGAGACAGCAACCTACGAGCAGTACTTC | CSAEETATYEQYF | . | TRBJ2-7 | many | TRBV20-1
TGTGCCAGTACGGGGCTAGCGGGAGGGGAAAACGGGGAGCTGTTTTTT | CASTGLAGGENGELFF | TRBD2 | TRBJ2-2 | . | TRBV19
TGTGCCACCCTCGGACAGGGGCAGGACAATGAGCAGTTCTTC | CATLGQGQDNEQFF | TRBD1 | TRBJ2-1 | many | TRBV24-1
TGTGCCAGCAGTTTACCGGTCCCTACAGGTTCGGGTAGCAATCAGCCCCAGCATTTT | CASSLPVPTGSGSNQPQHF | . | TRBJ1-5 | many | TRBV28
TGTGCCAGCAGCTCGGGGACTAGAGCCAATGAGCAGTTCTTC | CASSSGTRANEQFF | TRBD2 | TRBJ2-1 | many | TRBV11-2
TGTGCCAGCAGTGAATTAGTAGGCCAAACAGCGGATACGCAGTATTTT | CASSELVGQTADTQYF | . | TRBJ2-3 | medium-sized | TRBV6-1